These T cell receptor beta chains were read from a single sample in a study of cytomegalovirus exposure and HLA in healthy donors. The data were produced by immunoSEQ multiplex PCR, yet TCRdb's version contains in-frame clones alone and is incomplete. The sample contains approximately 150,000 clones, roughly 80% of which appear only once. The sequencing sample was made of PBMCs. These receptors were collected from a man in his forties in good health and CMV-seronegative. CDR3s leave out the opening cysteine and the closing phenylalanine or tryptophan. Size tells how often a clone was seen (once, few, many) or the class of an expanded clone, and some rows leave it out.

clone_size | v_call | cdr3_aa
- | TRBV4-3 | ASSQSGWFGYT
- | TRBV6-5 | ASSYNNRGTGELF
- | TRBV19 | ASSIADSYMNTEAF
- | TRBV11-2 | ASSKTGDQPQH
- | TRBV29-1 | SVGDRDSGTNEKLF
once | TRBV5-1 | ASSLSSGGSFNGELF
- | TRBV7-8 | ASSLISGTSGTDTQY
- | TRBV5-1 | ASSLAGYYNSPLH
few | TRBV2 | ASSGGESRQPQH
- | TRBV5-6 | ASSPTGGGTGELF
- | TRBV5-1 | ASSSSGGASSQNIQY